This record concerns one TCR beta chain sequence. Its antigen is undetermined. These data are taken from a study of cytomegalovirus exposure and HLA in healthy donors. Whole-study context: Earlier sequencing of around 190 million T cells yielded 100 million to 140 million unique TCR beta sequences.

Researchers ran the PCR with 60 Vbeta and 13 Jbeta primers. The assay was immunoSEQ multiplex PCR, and TCRdb's table has in-frame clones only and misses some. Seen here are hundreds of thousands of clones, around nine tenths observed once, and the top ten hold around 2.1%. Overall study findings and caveats: Sequencing had likely introduced a cluster of highly shared sequence variants as an artifact.

The V gene's germline CDR1 is SGHAT and CDR2 FQNNGV. With 3 bases removed from V and 5 bases from J, the gap between germline ends came to 5 bases. CDR3 size: 12 residues. Sequencing was done on a sample of PBMCs. The chain carries TRBV11-2 and TRBJ2-1; no firm D call. The receptor's source is a woman aged 18-30 years in good health and CMV-seronegative. Written as DNA, the CDR3 is TGTGCCAGCAGCTTCACAGACAATGAGCAGTTCTTC. Protein sequence: CASSFTDNEQFF.